This paragraph covers one T cell receptor (beta chain) sequence. No cognate antigen has been identified for it. Base quality data are lacking; no much larger clone is found one base away. This entry comes from a study of cytomegalovirus exposure and HLA in healthy donors (dated by TCRdb to 2016 to 2017). The study in broad terms: An earlier analysis of more than 550 of the donors reported 276 Gb of sequence data and roughly 120 million unique TCR beta sequences obtained from about 179 million T cells. In an earlier analysis of 587 of the donors, high-throughput TCR beta sequencing was used to judge whether each TCR beta V gene segment behaved as functional or pseudogenic. A later analysis re-examined previously published TCR beta repertoires from 610 or so donors and added high-resolution HLA genotyping to investigate patterns of TCR occurrence. Among the 398 genotyped donors, approximately 82% belonged to the genetic ancestry cluster associated with self-reported Caucasian donors. Rather than using new phenotypic data, the later analysis identified candidate immune exposures from TCR beta sequences and from how often those sequences occurred across donors. The study was designed to test whether signatures of past pathogen exposure could be identified by cataloging public T cell receptors. Roughly 5 DR-DQ haplotypes were treated as single units for association and clustering because of strong linkage in the cohort. Across roughly 420 genotyped donors of the cohort, an average of approximately 200,000 unique TCR beta nucleotide sequences per donor were sequenced, and approximately 19% of those sequences were non-productive. The study profiled the T cell repertoires of under 700 subjects by immunosequencing and related them to cytomegalovirus serostatus. A separate validation cohort of roughly 130 different subjects was used in addition to the approximately 700-subject first cohort. To predict cytomegalovirus infection status, the study brought together high-throughput TCR immunosequencing, statistical association of individual TCRs with disease status, and machine learning. Typing coverage differed by locus: A, B, C, DRB1 and DQB1 were typed in roughly 629-630 donors, DQA1 in about 500, DPA1 in 606, and DPB1 in approximately 450. Class I and class II HLA loci were covered by the typing at four-digit resolution. Roughly 310 gigabases of sequencing data and tens of millions of unique TCR sequences were included in an early release covering under 650 HLA-typed donors. All discovery cohort repertoires had been generated using a single sequencing platform. Genome-wide SNP genotypes for about 65% of the roughly 670 donors were used in a later genetic analysis, which treated that subset as a discovery cohort. Donor age, sex, ethnicity and CMV serostatus were compiled together with the repertoire data. Overall study outcomes, separate from this receptor: Strong co-occurrence of HLA alleles, especially DR and DQ, made assigning TCR associations to individual alleles difficult. In a later genetic analysis, a missense DCLRE1C variant was associated with V-gene and J-gene trimming of TCR beta chains, and the association was replicated in an independent cohort. Most TCR sequences were seen in very few donors, while some public TCRs were found in many individuals. Compared with equally common non-associated chains, HLA-associated TCR beta chains in a later analysis were more clonally expanded and had lower generation probabilities. The classifier was reported to diagnose cytomegalovirus status with high specificity and sensitivity in both the original and validation cohorts. A cluster of highly shared sequence variants was judged likely to be a technical artifact of the sequencing pipeline. A total of roughly 160 TCR beta chains were listed by the study as associated with cytomegalovirus. Some IMGT-functional V segments, including TRBV6-2 and TRBV6-3, could not be told apart with the 87-base-pair reads, so those segments were excluded. Linkage disequilibrium might explain the correlated functional status among segregating V segments, but an unknown experimental factor could not be ruled out. Some 16 rarely observed V segments, including chromosome 9 orphons, were excluded from the earlier analysis of several hundred of the donors because counts were too low. In a later genetic analysis, fewer N-insertions in productive TCRs were reported among donors in an Asian-associated ancestry cluster than the 666-donor mean. A few of the identified cytomegalovirus-associated TCR beta chains were confirmed in vitro to be specific for cytomegalovirus antigens. In a later analysis, most CMV-associated TCR beta chains were found to appear HLA-restricted, with HLA associations seemingly driven largely by CMV exposure. Roughly uniform sequencing depth across donors was assumed in presence/absence analyses, although this assumption may not hold. A later analysis found that TCR association rates varied across HLA loci, with DRB1 alleles showing the most associated TCRs and HLA-C alleles the fewest. In an earlier analysis of roughly 500 of the donors, most TCR beta V segments appeared in productive rearrangements about 87% or about 30% of the time, broadly matching IMGT annotations. For the cohort, immune exposure information was limited to CMV serostatus. Because HLA typing was missing for some donors at each locus, association tests included only the typed subset. The cohort was sequenced for TCR beta chains only, and without alpha or paired-chain data the features that could be detected were limited. At a false discovery rate of 0.05, a later analysis linked fewer than 20,000 TCR beta sequences to specific HLA alleles. A further reported finding was that TCR beta sequences accurately predicted the HLA-A and HLA-B alleles for most subjects in the first cohort. The authors suggested that the approach could potentially be generalized to other disease states and immunological phenotypes. Several of the top co-occurrence clusters appeared to be linked to parvovirus B19, influenza, CMV and Epstein-Barr virus, according to a later analysis.

The cohort was made up of around 720 healthy bone marrow donors. Cohort members were all nominally healthy when sampled, although unrecorded immune exposures were likely present. The donor tested CMV seronegative and was one of the 352 seronegative cohort members. Each donor provided a peripheral blood sample, and peripheral blood mononuclear cells were used for TCR beta sequencing. The Qiagen DNeasy Blood Extraction Kit was used to extract genomic DNA from the blood cell samples. From its cysteine to its phenylalanine, the CDR3 spans 15 amino acids. Only CDR3 DNA remains: 45 bases, in frame from the first base. V and J are truncated by 7 bases and 5 bases respectively, leaving an intervening sequence of 20 bases. CDR1 and CDR2 (MNHEY, SVGAGI) derive from the germline V gene. The library relied on the immunoSEQ multiplex PCR assay. A mixture of 60 forward primers for TCR Vbeta segments and 13 reverse primers for TCR Jbeta segments was used in the multiplex PCR. Amplification of the CDR3 region of rearranged TCR beta genes was performed with a multiplex PCR assay on genomic DNA. The amplified TCR beta libraries were sequenced on the Illumina HiSeq System as 87-base-pair reads. As for how the authors treated the data: Across the 670 or so repertoires, a later analysis counted some 81 million unique TCR beta chains, roughly 11 million of which were shared by at least two donors. Raw reads were error-corrected and collapsed into unique sequences with a nearest-neighbor algorithm that merged closely related sequences to remove PCR and sequencing errors. Alignment of CDR3 sequences to IMGT reference sequences was used to assign V, D and J gene segments. Each retained sequence needed at least a six-nucleotide match to both a V gene segment and a J gene segment. A rearrangement was called productive if the CDR3 had no stop codons and remained in frame with V and J, and every other rearrangement was called non-productive. Following IMGT convention, CDR3 was defined as the stretch from the second conserved V-encoded cysteine to the conserved J-encoded phenylalanine. In an earlier analysis of 550 to 650 of the donors, sequences lacking an unambiguous match to a single V gene segment were excluded. In an earlier analysis of approximately 590 of the donors, V segments were called functional above 56.7% productive rearrangements and were called segregating when the between-donor standard deviation exceeded 5%. A statistical classification framework was developed to diagnose cytomegalovirus status using the catalog of TCR beta chain sequences. In a later analysis, TCR nucleotide sequences were compared against IMGT/GENE-DB human TR gene sequences so that V and J genes could be assigned. A later analysis assigned CDR3 sequences and most-parsimonious VDJ recombination scenarios with the TCRdist pipeline. In a later analysis, every TCR beta chain was defined by the combination of its CDR3 amino acid sequence and its V-gene family, and reads without a unique V-gene family were dropped. A later analysis removed several hundred highly shared, low-generation-probability nucleotide sequences to deal with suspected cross-contamination and a sequencing artifact. A later analysis calculated a clonal expansion index for each public chain from normalized within-repertoire ranks of inferred template counts. Generation probabilities in a later analysis came from a VDJ recombination model fitted to out-of-frame rearrangements, and those results were checked against IGoR. Hypergeometric tests were used in a later analysis to score TCR-TCR, TCR-HLA and TCR-CMV co-occurrence, with a repertoire-size bias correction applied to the TCR pairs. In a later analysis, false discovery rates were estimated by permuting HLA or CMV assignments 20 times. In a later analysis, co-occurring TCRs were grouped using DBSCAN, and TCRdist sequence similarity was added for clustering within HLA-allele-positive subsets. For co-occurrence clustering, repertoires with fewer than 30,000 or more than 120,000 public chains were excluded, along with roughly 5 repertoires with anomalous nucleotide sharing. The table comes from immuneACCESS by way of TCRdb, which keeps in-frame sequences with V and J called. Part of the clones is missing from these tables; in studies checked, under half for an unresolved V gene and the rest for unknown reasons. That table is the source of V, J and clone size, and D and trimming were worked out from the DNA. For this sample there are around 86,000 clones; about 75% appear just once. Around 6% of the sample lies in the top ten.

The sequence derives from a female donor in good health and CMV-seronegative. The chain uses TRBV6-5 and TRBJ1-1; possibly the D gene is TRBD1, per 5 matching bases. What was sequenced was PBMCs. The CDR3 region has the sequence CASTTQGPRTTEAFF. The DNA is as follows: TGTGCCAGCACCACTCAGGGCCCGAGAACAACTGAAGCTTTCTTT.